Below are 12 T cell receptor beta chains sequenced from a single sample in a study of T cells in localized non-small cell lung cancer. Assay used: immunoSEQ multiplex PCR; TCRdb lists only in-frame clones, some missing. The sample includes 1,500 to 2,000 clones, roughly a third of them seen just once. Material: lung tumor tissue, obtained before any cancer treatment. The receptors stem from a woman between 35 and 75 years old with stage II lung adenocarcinoma.

V gene TRBV9 combines with J gene TRBJ1-5, with TRBD1 matching 9 bases. CDR3 length: 14 amino acids. Per germline, CDR1 SGDLS and CDR2 YYNGEE. Trimming at V came to 5 bases and at J to 4 bases, leaving 4 bases not matched to a gene. CDR3 nucleotides: TGTGCCAGCAGGGGGACAGGGACTAATCAGCCCCAGCATTTT. It codes for CASRGTGTNQPQHF.

The V and J genes are TRBV29-1 and TRBJ2-1; 9 positions agree with TRBD1. Trimming took 4 bases from V and 6 from J; bases not matched to a gene: 13. Germline CDR1 SQVTM, CDR2 ANQGSEA. This CDR3 has 16 residues. The CDR3 DNA sequence: TGCAGCGTTGTGAAACCGGGACAGGGCGCACCCAATGAGCAGTTCTTC. Protein: CSVVKPGQGAPNEQFF.

This clone was seen a handful of times. The chain joins TRBV12-5 to TRBJ1-1; maybe TRBD1 (5 bases). There are 13 residues in the CDR3. CDR1 and CDR2 (germline): LGHNT, FRNRAP. In DNA form, the CDR3 reads TGTGCCAGCACCTGGGGGGGTGGCACTGAAGCTTTCTTT. Protein: CASTWGGGTEAFF.

In this sample, this clone turned up a few times. The chain is built from TRBV19 and TRBJ1-2, with 7 bases matching TRBD1. The V segment lost 8 bases and the J segment 2 bases; nucleotides outside the gene matches: 5. The V gene's germline CDR1 is LNHDA and CDR2 SQIVND (reference sequence). This CDR3 region has 13 residues. CDR3 in DNA: TGTGCCAGTTGGACAGGCCGAAACTATGGCTACACCTTC. Translated, it gives CASWTGRNYGYTF.

The chain carries TRBV19 and TRBJ1-4; D gene ambiguous. V was trimmed by 3 bases and J by 5 bases, leaving 16 bases between them. This CDR3 region has 16 residues. The germline gives CDR1 LNHDA, CDR2 SQIVND (reference sequence). The CDR3 sequence: CASSIRAGLSNEKLFF. The CDR3 DNA is TGTGCCAGTAGTATTCGGGCAGGCCTCTCCAATGAAAAACTGTTTTTT.

This clone was detected once. This sequence joins TRBV18 and TRBJ2-2; D is ambiguous. Between the trimmed V and J ends, which lost 1 base and 1 base, there was a span of 10 bases. The V gene's germline CDR1 is KGHSH and CDR2 LQKENI. The CDR3 length is 16 residues. The CDR3 bases are TGTGCCAGCTCACCACAGGGCGGAATGAACACCGGGGAGCTGTTTTTT. This sequence encodes CASSPQGGMNTGELFF.

This chain links TRBV18 with TRBJ1-3; D ambiguous. Trimming removed 6 bases at V and 0 bases at J, with 12 bases between. This CDR3 is 15 amino acids long. Germline V gene data show CDR1 as KGHSH and CDR2 as LQKENI. CDR3 loop: CASSPSSYSGNTIYF. Here the CDR3 DNA reads TGTGCCAGCTCCCCATCGTCTTACTCTGGAAACACCATATATTTT. The whole variable domain, filled in from reference TRBV18 and TRBJ1-3, reads NAGVMQNPRHLVRRRGQEARLRCSPMKGHSHVYWYRQLPEEGLKFMVYLQKENIIDESGMPKERFSAEFPKEGPSILRIQQVVRGDSAAYFCASSPSSYSGNTIYFGEGSWLTVV.

Sample share makes this clone medium-sized (0.01 to 0.1%). The chain carries TRBV9 and TRBJ2-5, with TRBD1 matching over 8 bases. The CDR3 spans 15 residues. V shed 3 bases and J 10 bases; nucleotides not matched to a gene: 14. From germline, CDR1 is SGDLS and CDR2 YYNGEE. CDR3 residues: CASSGRGQAMGIQYF. The CDR3 DNA sequence: TGTGCCAGCAGCGGCCGGGGACAGGCAATGGGGATCCAGTACTTC.

The CDR3 here is CASSVQGARSYNEQFF. For the CDR3, the DNA is TGTGCCAGTAGTGTGCAGGGGGCTCGCTCCTACAATGAGCAGTTCTTC. This rearrangement joins TRBV19 to TRBJ2-1, with TRBD1 identical over 8 bases. Trimming at V came to 5 bases and at J to 0 bases, leaving 6 bases not matched to a gene. This CDR3 is 16 amino acids long. Germline-derived CDR1 and CDR2 are LNHDA and SQIVND (reference sequence).

This rearrangement joins TRBV6-8 to TRBJ2-3; TRBD1 aligns across 10 bases. Germline trimming cut 6 bases from V and 2 bases from J; bases unmatched to any gene: 5. The CDR3 loop spans 15 amino acids. Germline CDR1 is MNHGY and CDR2 is SAAAGT. The CDR3 sequence: CASREGQGVTDTQYF. The CDR3, as DNA: TGTGCCAGCAGGGAAGGACAGGGGGTCACAGATACGCAGTATTTT.

This clone is medium-sized within its sample. The chain has TRBV9 and TRBJ1-4; D is uncertain. Germline lookup yields CDR1 SGDLS and CDR2 YYNGEE. Trimming left V 4 bases short and J 5 bases short, with 9 bases between. This CDR3 is 13 amino acids long. CDR3 coding DNA: TGTGCCAGCAGCCCGGACGGGAATGAAAAACTGTTTTTT. Its translation: CASSPDGNEKLFF.

The CDR3 here is CASSDPTGGETQYF. CDR3 DNA sequence: TGTGCCAGCAGCGATCCTACAGGGGGAGAGACCCAGTACTTC. The chain couples TRBV14 to TRBJ2-5; TRBD1 matches at 8 bases. The CDR3 spans 14 residues. Losses at the gene ends were 5 bases for V and 4 bases for J; bases not matched to a gene: 6. The germline gives CDR1 SGHDN, CDR2 FVKESK.